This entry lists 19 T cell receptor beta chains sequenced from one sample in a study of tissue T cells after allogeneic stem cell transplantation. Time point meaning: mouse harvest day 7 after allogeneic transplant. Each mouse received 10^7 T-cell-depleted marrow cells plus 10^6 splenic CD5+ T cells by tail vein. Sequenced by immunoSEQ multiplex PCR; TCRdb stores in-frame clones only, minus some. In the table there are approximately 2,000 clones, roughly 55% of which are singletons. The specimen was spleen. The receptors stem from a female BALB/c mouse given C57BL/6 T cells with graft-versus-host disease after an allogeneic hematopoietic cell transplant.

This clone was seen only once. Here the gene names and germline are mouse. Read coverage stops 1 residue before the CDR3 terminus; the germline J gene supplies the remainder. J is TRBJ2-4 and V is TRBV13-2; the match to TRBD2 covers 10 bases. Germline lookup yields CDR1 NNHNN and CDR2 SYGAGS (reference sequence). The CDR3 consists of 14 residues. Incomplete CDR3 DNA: TGTGCAGCCGACTGGGGGGTGAGTCAAAACACCTTGTAC. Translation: CAADWGVSQNTLY. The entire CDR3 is CAADWGVSQNTLYF.

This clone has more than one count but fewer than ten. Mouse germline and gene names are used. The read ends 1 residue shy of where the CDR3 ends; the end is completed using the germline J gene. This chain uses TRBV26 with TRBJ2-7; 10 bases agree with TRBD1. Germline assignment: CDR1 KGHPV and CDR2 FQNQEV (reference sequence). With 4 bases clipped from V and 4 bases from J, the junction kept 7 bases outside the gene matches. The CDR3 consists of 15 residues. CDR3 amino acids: CASSRRDRGPYEQYF. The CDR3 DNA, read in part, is TGTGCCAGCAGTCGCCGGGACAGGGGACCTTATGAACAGTAC.

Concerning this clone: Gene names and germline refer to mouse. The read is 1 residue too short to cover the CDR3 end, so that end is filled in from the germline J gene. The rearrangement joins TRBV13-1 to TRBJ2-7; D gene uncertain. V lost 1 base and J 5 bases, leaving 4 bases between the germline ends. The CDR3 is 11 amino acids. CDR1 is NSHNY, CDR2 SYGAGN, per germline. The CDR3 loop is CASSDSNEQYF. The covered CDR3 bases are TGTGCCAGCAGTGATTCGAATGAACAGTAC.

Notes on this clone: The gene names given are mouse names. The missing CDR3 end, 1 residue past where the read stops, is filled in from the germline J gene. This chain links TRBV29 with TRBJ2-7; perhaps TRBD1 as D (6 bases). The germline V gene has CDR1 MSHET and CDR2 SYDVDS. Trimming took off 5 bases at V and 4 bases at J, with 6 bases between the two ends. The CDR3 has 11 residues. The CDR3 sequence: CASSGQYEQYF. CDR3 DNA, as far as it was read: TGTGCTAGCAGTGGACAGTATGAACAGTAC.

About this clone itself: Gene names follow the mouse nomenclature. The sequenced part of the CDR3 DNA is TGTGCCAGCAGTCTGTCGAACTGGGGGGGGGTTGAACAGTAC. Amino acid sequence: CASSLSNWGGVEQY. The entire CDR3 is CASSLSNWGGVEQYF. The chain has TRBV26 and TRBJ2-7; 10 bases map to TRBD2. The read terminates 1 residue ahead of where the CDR3 ends, so the germline J gene completes it. The CDR3 has 15 residues. Germline values: CDR1 KGHPV, CDR2 FQNQEV (reference sequence). Trimming removed 0 bases from V and 6 bases from J; junction bases left unmatched: 5.

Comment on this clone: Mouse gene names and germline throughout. The covered CDR3 bases are TGTGCTAGCCCTTCCCTAAACAGGGGGATCTCATATGAACAGTAC. Its protein product is CASPSLNRGISYEQY. The CDR3 reads in full as CASPSLNRGISYEQYF. V is TRBV17 and J is TRBJ2-7; 8 bases map to TRBD1. Coverage ceases 1 residue before the CDR3 finishes, and the germline J gene fills in the end. There are 16 residues in the CDR3. Germline CDR1 reads MNHDT; CDR2 reads YYDKIL. V was clipped by 8 bases and J by 4 bases; unmatched bases: 16.

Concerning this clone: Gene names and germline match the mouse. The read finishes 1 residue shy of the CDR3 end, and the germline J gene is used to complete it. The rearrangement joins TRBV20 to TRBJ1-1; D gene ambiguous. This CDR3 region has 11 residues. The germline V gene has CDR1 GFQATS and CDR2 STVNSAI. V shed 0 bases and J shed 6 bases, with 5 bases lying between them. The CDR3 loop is CGARDGAEVFF. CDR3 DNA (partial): TGTGGTGCTAGGGATGGAGCAGAAGTCTTC. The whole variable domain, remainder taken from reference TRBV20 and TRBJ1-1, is GALVYQYPRRTICKSGTSMRMECQAVGFQATSVAWYRQSPQKTFELIALSTVNSAIKYEQNFTQEKFPISHPNLSFSSMTVLNAYLEDRGLYLCGARDGAEVFFGKGTRLTVV.

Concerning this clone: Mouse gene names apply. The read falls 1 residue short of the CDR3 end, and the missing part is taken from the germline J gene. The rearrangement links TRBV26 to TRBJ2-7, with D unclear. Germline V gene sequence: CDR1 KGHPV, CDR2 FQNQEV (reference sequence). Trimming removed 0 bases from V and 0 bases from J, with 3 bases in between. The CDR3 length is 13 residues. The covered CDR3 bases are TGTGCCAGCAGTCTGTCCATCTCCTATGAACAGTAC. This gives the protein CASSLSISYEQY. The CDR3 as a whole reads CASSLSISYEQYF. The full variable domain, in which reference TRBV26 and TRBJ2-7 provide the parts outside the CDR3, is NSKVIQTPRYLVKGQGQKAKMRCIPEKGHPVVFWYQQNKNNEFKFLINFQNQEVLQQIDMTEKRFSAECPSNSPCSLEIQSSEAGDSALYLCASSLSISYEQYFGPGTRLTVL.

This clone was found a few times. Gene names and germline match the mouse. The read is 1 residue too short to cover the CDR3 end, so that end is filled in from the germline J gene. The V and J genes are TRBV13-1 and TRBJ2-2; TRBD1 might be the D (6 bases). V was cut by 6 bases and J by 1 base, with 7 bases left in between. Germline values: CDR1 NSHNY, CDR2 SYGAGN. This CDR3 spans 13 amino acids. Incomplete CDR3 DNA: TGTGCCAGCATACAGGGAAACACCGGGCAGCTCTAC. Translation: CASIQGNTGQLY. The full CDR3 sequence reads CASIQGNTGQLYF.

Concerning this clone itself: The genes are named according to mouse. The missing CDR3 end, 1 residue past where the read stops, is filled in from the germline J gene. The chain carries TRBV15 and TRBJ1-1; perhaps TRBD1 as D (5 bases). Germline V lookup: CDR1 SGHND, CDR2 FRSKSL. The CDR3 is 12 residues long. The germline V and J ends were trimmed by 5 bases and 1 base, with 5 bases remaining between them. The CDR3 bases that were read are TGTGCCAGCAGTACAGGGAACACAGAAGTCTTC. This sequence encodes CASSTGNTEVF. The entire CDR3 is CASSTGNTEVFF.

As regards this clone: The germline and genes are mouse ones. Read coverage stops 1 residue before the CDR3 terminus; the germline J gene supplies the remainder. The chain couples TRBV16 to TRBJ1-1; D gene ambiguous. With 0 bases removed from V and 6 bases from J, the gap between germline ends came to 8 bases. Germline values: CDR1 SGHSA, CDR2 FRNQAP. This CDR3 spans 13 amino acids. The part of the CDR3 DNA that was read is TGTGCAAGCAGCTTAGATAGTGGGGCAGAAGTCTTC. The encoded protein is CASSLDSGAEVF. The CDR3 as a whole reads CASSLDSGAEVFF.

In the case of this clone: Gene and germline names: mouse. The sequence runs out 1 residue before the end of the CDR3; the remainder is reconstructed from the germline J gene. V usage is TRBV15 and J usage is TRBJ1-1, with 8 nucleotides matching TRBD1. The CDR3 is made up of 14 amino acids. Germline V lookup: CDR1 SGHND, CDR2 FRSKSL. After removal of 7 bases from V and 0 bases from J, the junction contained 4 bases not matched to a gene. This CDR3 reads CASTPGQANTEVFF. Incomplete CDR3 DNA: TGTGCCAGCACCCCGGGACAGGCAAACACAGAAGTCTTC.

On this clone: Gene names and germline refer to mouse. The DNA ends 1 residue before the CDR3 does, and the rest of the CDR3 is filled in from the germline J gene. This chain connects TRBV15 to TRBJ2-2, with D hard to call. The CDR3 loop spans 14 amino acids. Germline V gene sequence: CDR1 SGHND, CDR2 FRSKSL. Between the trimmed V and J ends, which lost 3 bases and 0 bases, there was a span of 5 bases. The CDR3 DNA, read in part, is TGTGCCAGCAGTTTCCAAGCAAACACCGGGCAGCTCTAC. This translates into CASSFQANTGQLY. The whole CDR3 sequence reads CASSFQANTGQLYF.

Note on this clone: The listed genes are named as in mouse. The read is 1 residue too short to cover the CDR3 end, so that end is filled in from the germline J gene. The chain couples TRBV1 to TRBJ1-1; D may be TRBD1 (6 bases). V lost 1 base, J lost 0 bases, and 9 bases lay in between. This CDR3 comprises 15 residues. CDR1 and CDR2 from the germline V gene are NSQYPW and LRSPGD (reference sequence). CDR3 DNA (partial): TGCACCTGCAGTGCAGTGGGGACAACAAACACAGAAGTCTTC. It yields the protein CTCSAVGTTNTEVF. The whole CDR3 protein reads CTCSAVGTTNTEVFF.

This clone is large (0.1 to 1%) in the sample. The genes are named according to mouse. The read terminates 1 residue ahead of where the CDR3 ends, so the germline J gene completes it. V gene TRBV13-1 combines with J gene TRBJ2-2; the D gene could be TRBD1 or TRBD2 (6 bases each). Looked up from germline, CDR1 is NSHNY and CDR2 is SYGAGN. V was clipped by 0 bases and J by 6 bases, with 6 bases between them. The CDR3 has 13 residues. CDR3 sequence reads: CASSDGGPGQLYF. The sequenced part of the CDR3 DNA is TGTGCCAGCAGTGATGGGGGGCCCGGGCAGCTCTAC.

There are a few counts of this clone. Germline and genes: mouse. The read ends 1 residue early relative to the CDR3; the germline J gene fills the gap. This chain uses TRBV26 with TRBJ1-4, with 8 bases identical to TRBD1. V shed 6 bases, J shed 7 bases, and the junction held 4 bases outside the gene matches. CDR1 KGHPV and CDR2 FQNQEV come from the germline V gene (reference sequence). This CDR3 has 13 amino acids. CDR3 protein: CASRDRVGERLFF. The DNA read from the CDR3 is TGTGCCAGCAGGGACAGGGTAGGCGAAAGATTATTT.

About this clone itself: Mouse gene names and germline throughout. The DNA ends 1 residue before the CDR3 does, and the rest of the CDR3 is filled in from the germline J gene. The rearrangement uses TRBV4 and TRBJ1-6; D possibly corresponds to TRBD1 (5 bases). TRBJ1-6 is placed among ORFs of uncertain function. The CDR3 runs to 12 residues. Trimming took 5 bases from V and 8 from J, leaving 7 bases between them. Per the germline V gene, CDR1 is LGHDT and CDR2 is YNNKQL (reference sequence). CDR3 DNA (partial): TGTGCCAGCAGCCCGACAGATTCGCCCCTCTAC. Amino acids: CASSPTDSPLY. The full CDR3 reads CASSPTDSPLYF.

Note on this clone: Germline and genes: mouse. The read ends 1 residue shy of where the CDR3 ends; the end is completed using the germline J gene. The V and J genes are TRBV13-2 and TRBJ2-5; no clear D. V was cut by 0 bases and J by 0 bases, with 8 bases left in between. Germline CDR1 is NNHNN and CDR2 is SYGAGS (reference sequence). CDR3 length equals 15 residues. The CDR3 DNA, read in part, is TGTGCCAGCGGTGATGCAGAGGATAACCAAGACACCCAGTAC. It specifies CASGDAEDNQDTQY. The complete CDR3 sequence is CASGDAEDNQDTQYF.

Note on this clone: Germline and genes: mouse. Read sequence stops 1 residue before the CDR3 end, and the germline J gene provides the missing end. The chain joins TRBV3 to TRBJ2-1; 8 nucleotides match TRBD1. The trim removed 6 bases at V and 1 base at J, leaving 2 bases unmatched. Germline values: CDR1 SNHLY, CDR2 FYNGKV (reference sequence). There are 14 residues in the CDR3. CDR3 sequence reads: CASRRDRNYAEQFF. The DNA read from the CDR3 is TGTGCCAGCAGGAGGGACAGGAACTATGCTGAGCAGTTC.